This T cell receptor (beta chain) derives from a study of T cells in women clearing cervical HPV infection. As for the study in general: No precancer developed; the control's incident HPV16 infection cleared within 12 months.

Here immunoSEQ multiplex PCR was the method, and the copy in TCRdb shows in-frame clones only, minus some. The sample has about 30,000 clones; the top ten hold about 4.3%. Cervical HPV DNA detected by MY09/MY11 PCR, typed by dot-blot. The length of the CDR3 is 14 residues. CDR1 is SGHTA, CDR2 FQGNSA, per germline. Trimming stripped 5 bases from V and 0 bases from J, with 10 bases between. Study results and caveats: Repertoire richness, not evenness, was significantly elevated in CIN3+ cases versus controls. Controls had more TRBV6-7 (0.16%) than cases (approximately 0.11%).

About this clone: Its antigen is unknown. The read gets to within 3 residues of the CDR3 end, and the germline J gene fills in the rest.

The sample consisted of blood buffy coat. The clonotype comes from a woman aged 18 to 75 with a cervical HPV16 infection that either progressed to CIN3+ or cleared (not recorded which). V is TRBV7-2 and J is TRBJ1-1; D is possibly TRBD1 (5 bases). CDR3: CASSARQMNTEAFF. The CDR3 bases that were read are TGTGCCAGCAGCGCTAGACAGATGAACACTGAA. The entire variable domain, with the rest obtained from reference TRBV7-2 and TRBJ1-1, is as follows: GAGVSQSPSNKVTEKGKDVELRCDPISGHTALYWYRQSLGQGLEFLIYFQGNSAPDKSGLPSDRFSAERTGGSVSTLTIQRTQQEDSAVYLCASSARQMNTEAFFGQGTRLTVV.